The rows below give T cell receptor beta chains drawn from one sample of a study of T cell changes during pregnancy in multiple sclerosis. The table came from immunoSEQ multiplex PCR; TCRdb's copy has only in-frame clones and leaves some out. The repertoire holds 91,000 or so clones, approximately 92% seen once, with just over 2% in the top ten. Sequencing used peripheral blood, obtained after pregnancy. The receptors shown here come from a female donor with multiple sclerosis, enrolled in a pregnancy study. CDR3s include the opening cysteine and the closing phenylalanine or tryptophan. The order of the fields is D gene, J gene, V gene, clone size, CDR3 protein, CDR3 DNA. D genes are given only for firm matches. Expanded clones get a size class; other rows say once, few or many, or leave the size out.

TRBD2 | TRBJ2-1 | TRBV2 | - | CASRGRLAGLNEQFF | TGTGCCAGCAGGGGGAGACTAGCGGGTTTGAATGAGCAGTTCTTC
TRBD1 | TRBJ2-1 | TRBV11-3 | - | CASSVRDRGYEQFF | TGTGCCAGCAGCGTCCGGGACAGGGGGTATGAGCAGTTCTTC
- | TRBJ1-1 | TRBV7-6 | - | CASSPGYVNTEAFF | TGTGCCAGCAGTCCAGGGTACGTGAACACTGAAGCTTTCTTT
- | TRBJ2-7 | TRBV5-1 | - | CASSSSRRGASYEQYF | TGCGCCAGCAGCTCAAGTCGCAGGGGGGCCTCCTACGAGCAGTACTTC
- | TRBJ2-1 | TRBV5-1 | - | CASSGTGSSYNEQFF | TGCGCCAGCAGCGGAACAGGGAGCTCCTACAATGAGCAGTTCTTC
- | TRBJ2-1 | TRBV9 | - | CASSDSGTPYRNFDNEQFF | TGTGCCAGCAGCGATTCCGGGACTCCGTACCGAAATTTTGACAATGAGCAGTTCTTC
- | TRBJ1-3 | TRBV4-1 | - | CASSQGSAQGSGNTIYF | TGCGCCAGCAGCCAAGGGTCTGCACAGGGCTCAGGAAACACCATATATTTT
TRBD2 | TRBJ2-3 | TRBV27 | - | CASSLGLAGPSTDTQYF | TGTGCCAGCAGTTTAGGACTAGCGGGACCTAGCACAGATACGCAGTATTTT
- | TRBJ1-2 | TRBV6-4 | once | CASTFGGGNGYTF | TGTGCCAGCACCTTCGGCGGGGGCAATGGCTACACCTTC
- | TRBJ2-7 | TRBV2 | - | CASSELAYEQYF | TGTGCCAGCAGTGAATTAGCTTACGAGCAGTACTTC
- | TRBJ2-2 | TRBV30 | - | CAWLVTGELFF | TGTGCCTGGTTAGTCACCGGGGAGCTGTTTTTT
- | TRBJ2-1 | TRBV7-3 | - | CASSYDSAKEYNEQFF | TGTGCCAGCAGTTACGACTCTGCGAAGGAGTACAATGAGCAGTTCTTC
- | TRBJ2-2 | TRBV7-9 | - | CASSYGQTGELFF | TGTGCCAGCAGCTACGGACAGACCGGGGAGCTGTTTTTT
TRBD1 | TRBJ1-1 | TRBV7-3 | - | CASSLKGTGGSLNTEAFF | TGTGCCAGCAGCTTAAAAGGGACAGGGGGCTCTCTTAACACTGAAGCTTTCTTT
TRBD2 | TRBJ2-3 | TRBV6-5 | - | CASSSASRGGTDTQYF | TGTGCCAGCAGTTCTGCCTCGCGGGGGGGCACAGATACGCAGTATTTT
TRBD2 | TRBJ2-3 | TRBV29-1 | - | CSVDWTSSGLGTQYF | TGCAGCGTTGATTGGACTAGCTCTGGGCTTGGTACGCAGTATTTT
- | TRBJ2-6 | TRBV19 | - | CASRGARARRSGANVLTF | TGTGCCAGTAGGGGGGCTCGGGCCCGCCGCTCTGGGGCCAACGTCCTGACTTTC
- | TRBJ2-7 | TRBV18 | - | CASSPNYEQYF | TGTGCCAGCTCACCCAATTACGAGCAGTACTTC
- | TRBJ2-3 | TRBV5-1 | - | CASSLLSGSTDTQYF | TGCGCCAGCAGCTTACTGTCCGGGAGTACCGATACGCAGTATTTT
- | TRBJ2-3 | TRBV6-4 | - | CASSQAGTITDTQYF | TGTGCCAGCAGTCAAGCGGGGACAATCACAGATACGCAGTATTTT
- | TRBJ1-2 | TRBV30 | - | CAWSVRSRGLGYTF | TGTGCCTGGAGTGTACGGTCCAGGGGCCTTGGCTACACCTTC
- | TRBJ2-7 | TRBV7-2 | - | CASSLAGTSSYEQYF | TGTGCCAGCAGCTTAGCCGGGACATCCTCCTACGAGCAGTACTTC
- | TRBJ1-2 | TRBV4-2 | once | CASSQDTANRYGYTF | TGTGCCAGCAGCCAAGATACGGCGAACAGGTATGGCTACACCTTC
- | TRBJ2-7 | TRBV6-6 | - | CASSYADSYEQYF | TGTGCCAGCAGCTACGCAGACTCCTACGAGCAGTACTTC